These 10 T cell receptor beta chains were sequenced from one sample in a study of blood T cell repertoires in COVID-19. TCRdb keeps only in-frame clones here, not all; method: immunoSEQ multiplex PCR. The data contain about 200,000 clones, about nine tenths of them seen just once; the ten biggest clones take up around 2%. Source material: PBMCs or T cells enriched from blood (not recorded which). These receptors were obtained from a woman aged 25 to 45 who had recovered from COVID-19.

The V call is TRBV5-1, the J call TRBJ2-7, with 9 positions matching TRBD1. Trimming removed 0 bases from V and 1 base from J; junction bases left unmatched: 5. This CDR3 is 16 amino acids long. The germline gives CDR1 SGHRS, CDR2 YFSETQ. The DNA of the CDR3 is TGCGCCAGCAGCTTGGGCCAGGACAGGGGATCCTACGAGCAGTACTTC. This encodes CASSLGQDRGSYEQYF. The full variable domain, with the rest looked up from reference TRBV5-1 and TRBJ2-7, is KAGVTQTPRYLIKTRGQQVTLSCSPISGHRSVSWYQQTPGQGLQFLFEYFSETQRNKGNFPGRFSGRQFSNSRSEMNVSTLELGDSALYLCASSLGQDRGSYEQYFGPGTRLTVT.

This clone turned up a few times. The chain is built from TRBV23-1 and TRBJ2-5, with 14 bases fitting TRBD2. TRBV23-1 is identified as an open reading frame with a role that is uncertain. V lost 7 bases to trimming and J lost 0 bases; unmatched junction nucleotides: 4. The CDR3 is 16 residues long. The CDR3 is CASNRTSGGHQETQYF. The CDR3 DNA follows: TGCGCCAGCAACCGGACTAGCGGGGGGCACCAAGAGACCCAGTACTTC.

The rearrangement joins TRBV19 to TRBJ1-2; 8 nucleotides align to TRBD1. CDR3 size: 14 residues. V gave up 3 bases and J gave up 3 bases; unmatched junction bases: 3. CDR1 is LNHDA and CDR2 is SQIVND in the germline V gene (reference sequence). The CDR3 nucleotides are TGTGCCAGTAGTATCCCAGGGGGCGACTATGGCTACACCTTC. It codes for CASSIPGGDYGYTF.

This chain connects TRBV9 to TRBJ1-2, with D perhaps matching TRBD1 (6 bases). CDR1 is SGDLS, CDR2 YYNGEE, per germline. Trimming took 2 bases from V and 8 from J, leaving 13 bases between them. The CDR3 totals 13 residues. CDR3 loop: CASSVQGKGGYTF. DNA of the CDR3: TGTGCCAGCAGCGTGCAGGGGAAAGGAGGCTACACCTTC.

The chain recombines TRBV4-3 with TRBJ1-2; possible D gene TRBD1, 6 bases. Germline V lookup: CDR1 LGHNA, CDR2 YSLEER. Trimming stripped 5 bases from V and 4 bases from J, with 11 bases between. This CDR3 region has 13 residues. CDR3 protein: CASSSLGGYGYTF. The CDR3 nucleotides are TGCGCCAGCAGCTCGTTAGGGGGCTATGGCTACACCTTC.

This chain links TRBV5-1 with TRBJ1-3; 9 bases map to TRBD1. Germline trimming cut 0 bases from V and 4 bases from J; bases unmatched to any gene: 5. This CDR3 comprises 16 residues. Germline lookup yields CDR1 SGHRS and CDR2 YFSETQ. The CDR3 is CASSLGDRARGNTIYF. For the CDR3, the DNA is TGCGCCAGCAGCTTGGGGGACAGGGCAAGAGGAAACACCATATATTTT.

The chain couples TRBV5-6 to TRBJ1-5; 7 bases match TRBD1. The V gene's germline CDR1 is SGHDT and CDR2 YYEEEE. The CDR3 covers 16 residues. V shed 3 bases, J shed 4 bases, and the junction held 10 bases outside the gene matches. The CDR3 DNA follows: TGTGCCAGCAGCTCAATAAGACAGGGTTGGAATCAGCCCCAGCATTTT. It yields the protein CASSSIRQGWNQPQHF.

The rearrangement joins TRBV7-9 to TRBJ1-3, with 11 bases identical to TRBD1. V lost 5 bases, J lost 0 bases, and 6 bases stayed unmatched. Per the germline V gene, CDR1 is SEHNR and CDR2 is FQNEAQ (reference sequence). CDR3 length: 17 residues. In DNA form, the CDR3 reads TGTGCCAGCAGCATGGGGACAGGGGGGATCTCTGGAAACACCATATATTTT. It translates to CASSMGTGGISGNTIYF.

This chain connects TRBV7-2 to TRBJ1-5; D gene uncertain. The length of the CDR3 is 15 residues. V lost 2 bases and J 0 bases, leaving 8 bases between the germline ends. In germline, CDR1 is SGHTA, CDR2 FQGNSA. The CDR3, as DNA: TGTGCCAGCAGCTTAATAAGCAATAGCAATCAGCCCCAGCATTTT. It is translated as CASSLISNSNQPQHF.

The chain is built from TRBV30 and TRBJ1-5; D not certain. This CDR3 is 12 amino acids long. The ends were cut back, 2 bases at V and 2 bases at J, with 4 bases in the middle. Germline CDR1 is GTSNPN and CDR2 is SVGIG (reference sequence). As DNA, the CDR3 is TGTGCCTGGAGTTCGGGCAATCAGCCCCAGCATTTT. Protein product: CAWSSGNQPQHF.